This entry features one TCR beta chain sequence. Its antigen is not identified. This specimen comes from a study of cytomegalovirus exposure and HLA in healthy donors. Overall study results and limits: The study listed around 150 cytomegalovirus-associated TCR beta chains. In an earlier analysis, productive rearrangement rates for most beta V segments clustered near 87% or 30%. Reports state that TCR beta sequences accurately predicted most subjects' HLA-A and HLA-B alleles.

Amplification used 60 Vbeta primers and 13 Jbeta primers. TCRdb keeps only in-frame clones here, not all; method: immunoSEQ multiplex PCR. This sample has over 85,000 clones, with about 74% found just once. This receptor was taken from a female donor in good health and CMV-seronegative. Sequences were obtained from PBMCs.

CDR3 DNA sequence: TGTGCCAGCAGCCCCCAGGTGGCACGAGAGACCCAGTACTTC. Its translation: CASSPQVARETQYF. This sequence joins TRBV7-9 and TRBJ2-5; D is unclear. The CDR3 extends over 14 amino acids. Germline loops: CDR1 SEHNR, CDR2 FQNEAQ (reference sequence). Trimming stripped 5 bases from V and 4 bases from J, with 14 bases between.